The 25 T cell receptor beta chains below all came from one sample that was sequenced in a study of blood T cell repertoires in COVID-19. The assay was immunoSEQ multiplex PCR, and TCRdb's table has in-frame clones only and misses some. The data show about 46,000 clones, with roughly 80% seen just once and 8.8% held by the top ten. The source material was peripheral blood. All receptors derive from a man aged 55 to 70 with acute or convalescent COVID-19.

The rearrangement uses TRBV2 and TRBJ1-1, with TRBD1 matching 8 bases. J lost 5 bases, V lost 9 bases, and 11 bases had no gene match. Germline V lookup: CDR1 SNHLY, CDR2 FYNNEI. The CDR3 has 14 amino acids. The CDR3 bases are TGTGCCAGTAGGGGGACAGGCTCTTTTACTGAAGCTTTCTTT. This gives the protein CASRGTGSFTEAFF.

The V gene is TRBV28, the J gene TRBJ2-7; D gene uncertain. The CDR3 extends over 12 amino acids. Per the germline V gene, CDR1 is MDHEN and CDR2 is SYDVKM. Trimming removed 2 bases at V and 2 bases at J, with 4 bases between. The CDR3 coding sequence is TGTGCCAGCAGTTTAGGCACCTACGAGCAGTACTTC. Protein product: CASSLGTYEQYF.

The chain couples TRBV4-2 to TRBJ1-2; no clear D. This CDR3 spans 15 amino acids. Germline V CDR1 and CDR2: LGHNA, YNFKEQ. V was trimmed by 1 base and J by 0 bases, leaving 9 bases between them. The CDR3 is CASSQGTDTNYGYTF. The CDR3 DNA is TGTGCCAGCAGCCAAGGAACAGATACTAACTATGGCTACACCTTC.

The chain joins TRBV29-1 to TRBJ2-5; TRBD2 matches 9 bases. Trimming at V came to 7 bases and at J to 3 bases, leaving 3 bases not matched to a gene. CDR3 length: 12 amino acids. Germline values: CDR1 SQVTM, CDR2 ANQGSEA. CDR3 DNA sequence: TGCAGCGCTAGACTAGCGGAAGAGACCCAGTACTTC. This translates into CSARLAEETQYF.

The V and J genes are TRBV5-3 and TRBJ1-1, with D possibly matching TRBD1 (5 bases). TRBV5-3 is an ORF, and what it does is uncertain. The CDR3 sequence is 17 residues long. Trimming removed 0 bases from V and 4 bases from J, with 19 bases in between. The CDR3, as DNA: TGTGCCAGAAGCTTGGCCAAGAGACAGTCCCCGGGCACTGAAGCTTTCTTT. It encodes CARSLAKRQSPGTEAFF.

V is TRBV4-1 and J is TRBJ2-5; 7 nucleotides agree with TRBD2. From germline, CDR1 is MGHRA and CDR2 YSYEKL. The CDR3 is 14 residues long. V was clipped by 4 bases and J by 5 bases; unmatched bases: 7. CDR3 nucleotide sequence: TGCGCCAGCAGCCTCCTACCCGGGGGGGAGACCCAGTACTTC. It encodes CASSLLPGGETQYF.

The V and J genes are TRBV4-3 and TRBJ2-1; the match to TRBD2 covers 11 bases. This CDR3 comprises 15 residues. The junction had 13 bases not matched to a gene; V was cut back by 8 bases and J by 10 bases. The germline V gene has CDR1 LGHNA and CDR2 YSLEER. CDR3 region: CASSHLGLAGGEQFF. The CDR3 nucleotides are TGCGCCAGCTCCCACCTTGGGCTAGCGGGGGGCGAGCAGTTCTTC.

The V gene is TRBV3-1 (or the pseudogene TRBV3-2), the J gene TRBJ2-5, with D perhaps TRBD2 (5 bases). Germline V gene sequence: CDR1 LGHDT, CDR2 YNNKEL (reference sequence). This CDR3 is 15 amino acids long. V was pared by 1 base and J by 5 bases, with 14 bases between. CDR3 protein: CASSQGGLARETQYF. Here the CDR3 DNA reads TGTGCCAGCAGCCAAGGTGGTCTAGCTCGGGAGACCCAGTACTTC.

This clone was recorded once. V and J are TRBV18 and TRBJ1-2; 7 bases match TRBD1. The CDR3 sequence is 13 residues long. In germline, CDR1 is KGHSH, CDR2 LQKENI. J was trimmed by 5 bases and V by 3 bases; bases with no gene match: 3. The CDR3 sequence is CASSPSGQYGYTF. Here the CDR3 DNA reads TGTGCCAGCTCACCCTCGGGACAGTATGGCTACACCTTC.

This clone was seen just once. CDR3 nucleotide sequence: TGTGCCAGCAGCTTGGCGAGCACAGAGACCCAGTACTTC. Protein: CASSLASTETQYF. The chain is built from TRBV5-4 and TRBJ2-5; D is unclear. The CDR3 spans 13 residues. The V gene's germline CDR1 is SGHNT and CDR2 YYREEE (reference sequence). V lost 0 bases, J lost 4 bases, and 7 bases lay in between.

The gene calls are TRBV28 and TRBJ1-5; no definite D call. V was trimmed by 8 bases and J by 0 bases, leaving 11 bases between them. Germline loops: CDR1 MDHEN, CDR2 SYDVKM. The CDR3 is 14 amino acids. CDR3 loop: CASSWQYSNQPQHF. Written as DNA, the CDR3 is TGTGCCAGCTCCTGGCAGTATAGCAATCAGCCCCAGCATTTT.

A single count supports this clone. The chain links TRBV3-1 (or the pseudogene TRBV3-2) to TRBJ1-2; D possibly corresponds to TRBD1 (5 bases). V was cut by 0 bases and J by 4 bases, with 15 bases left in between. Germline loops: CDR1 LGHDT, CDR2 YNNKEL (reference sequence). The CDR3 covers 16 residues. CDR3 coding DNA: TGTGCCAGCAGCCAAGAGACCTGGGGCTTGGGCTATGGCTACACCTTC. It translates to CASSQETWGLGYGYTF.

This clone showed up just once. The chain links TRBV18 to TRBJ2-7, with TRBD1 as a possible D gene (6 bases). V lost 2 bases to trimming and J lost 3 bases, with 14 bases between them. Germline V gives CDR1 KGHSH, CDR2 LQKENI. This CDR3 is built from 15 residues. This CDR3 is CASSPVTGTFYEQYF. For the CDR3, the DNA is TGTGCCAGCTCACCAGTAACAGGGACCTTCTACGAGCAGTACTTC.

This chain joins TRBV5-1 and TRBJ2-2, with TRBD1 matching over 9 bases. The CDR3 has 15 residues. Per germline, CDR1 SGHRS and CDR2 YFSETQ. J gave up 7 bases and V 2 bases, and 6 bases lay outside the gene matches. In nucleotides, the CDR3 is TGCGCCAGCAGCTTCTACAGGGGGCAAGGCGGGGAGCTGTTTTTT. Amino acids: CASSFYRGQGGELFF.

The V gene is TRBV11-3, the J gene TRBJ2-7; 10 bases map to TRBD1. This CDR3 contains 16 residues. Trimming cost V 5 bases and J 2 bases; bases outside gene matches: 9. CDR1 is SGHNT, CDR2 YENEEA, per germline. DNA for the CDR3: TGTGCCAGCAGCACCGGACAGGGGGGTGGAACCTACGAGCAGTACTTC. Protein product: CASSTGQGGGTYEQYF.

The V and J genes are TRBV6-5 and TRBJ1-2, with 9 bases lining up with TRBD1. With V trimmed by 6 bases and J by 0 bases, 5 bases remained unmatched. This CDR3 has 15 amino acids. Germline CDR1 and CDR2: MNHEY and SVGAGI. The chain's CDR3 is CASRITGGPNYGYTF. For the CDR3, the DNA is TGTGCCAGCAGAATAACAGGGGGCCCTAACTATGGCTACACCTTC.

The chain recombines TRBV2 with TRBJ1-2; TRBD1 agrees at 10 bases. CDR1 is SNHLY, CDR2 FYNNEI, per germline. The CDR3 extends over 14 amino acids. With V trimmed by 3 bases and J by 6 bases, 4 bases remained unmatched. CDR3 protein: CASSDDRGLNGYTF. DNA of the CDR3: TGTGCCAGCAGTGACGACAGGGGGCTGAATGGCTACACCTTC. Based on the CDR3 plus reference TRBV2 and TRBJ1-2, the full variable domain is EPEVTQTPSHQVTQMGQEVILRCVPISNHLYFYWYRQILGQKVEFLVSFYNNEISEKSEIFDDQFSVERPDGSNFTLKIRSTKLEDSAMYFCASSDDRGLNGYTFGSGTRLTVV.

The chain couples TRBV7-8 to TRBJ2-1; 8 bases align to TRBD1. Germline CDR1 reads SGHVS; CDR2 reads FQNEAQ. The CDR3 consists of 15 residues. The J segment lost 7 bases and the V segment lost 5 bases, leaving 10 bases of the junction unmatched. For the CDR3, the DNA is TGTGCCAGCAGCCGAGTCCAGGGGGCCTTAAATGAGCAGTTCTTC. It yields the protein CASSRVQGALNEQFF.

This clone was seen just once. The chain combines TRBV10-2 with TRBJ2-7, with D perhaps matching TRBD1 (5 bases). Trimming cost V 4 bases and J 2 bases, with 9 bases left between them. CDR1 is WSHSY, CDR2 SAAADI, per germline. The CDR3 contains 13 residues. CDR3 sequence: CASSVFRAYEQYF. The DNA for the CDR3 is TGCGCCAGCAGTGTGTTCAGGGCCTACGAGCAGTACTTC.

The chain carries TRBV21-1 and TRBJ1-6. TRBV21-1 is an annotated pseudogene. The CDR3 consists of 18 residues. CDR3 amino acids: CASSKEAGTFSYNSPLHF. In DNA form, the CDR3 reads TGTGCCAGCAGCAAAGAAGCGGGGACCTTCTCCTATAATTCACCCCTCCACTTT.

The chain carries TRBV5-6 and TRBJ1-2; tentative D call: TRBD1 (6 bases). Germline V gives CDR1 SGHDT, CDR2 YYEEEE. The CDR3 has 13 amino acids. Between the trimmed V and J ends, which lost 4 bases and 4 bases, there was a span of 11 bases. CDR3 coding DNA: TGTGCCAGCAGCCGGACAGCTATCTATGGCTACACCTTC. Protein product: CASSRTAIYGYTF.

The chain combines TRBV6-5 with TRBJ1-2; possible D gene TRBD1, 5 bases. There are 14 residues in the CDR3. Trimming cost V 6 bases and J 3 bases, with 14 bases left between them. Germline lookup yields CDR1 MNHEY and CDR2 SVGAGI. CDR3 coding DNA: TGTGCCAGCAGCCCGGGCCGACAGCACTATGGCTACACCTTC. It is translated as CASSPGRQHYGYTF.

The J gene is TRBJ2-2, the V gene TRBV5-1, with a possible D match to TRBD2 (6 bases). The CDR3 is made up of 15 amino acids. Germline V gives CDR1 SGHRS, CDR2 YFSETQ. V gave up 0 bases and J gave up 4 bases, with 10 bases separating them. The chain's CDR3 is CASSLAHGGTGELFF. DNA for the CDR3: TGCGCCAGCAGCTTGGCCCACGGGGGCACCGGGGAGCTGTTTTTT.

This chain joins TRBV6-5 and TRBJ2-1; 8 positions match TRBD1. Germline V gives CDR1 MNHEY, CDR2 SVGAGI. The CDR3 extends over 15 amino acids. V shed 5 bases and J 7 bases; nucleotides not matched to a gene: 10. The CDR3 DNA reads TGTGCCAGCAGTAAAACCGGGACAGGACCTAATGAGCAGTTCTTC. This sequence encodes CASSKTGTGPNEQFF.

This clone was picked up one time. The genes are TRBV10-3 and TRBJ1-2; D might be TRBD1 (5 bases). The CDR3 length is 14 residues. Deletions cut 0 bases from V and 3 bases from J, with 8 bases between. Germline lookup yields CDR1 ENHRY and CDR2 SYGVKD. The CDR3 here is CAISESSGHYGYTF. The CDR3 coding sequence is TGTGCCATCAGTGAGTCGTCAGGGCACTATGGCTACACCTTC.